The 28 T cell receptor beta chains in this list originate from one sample, sequenced in a study of CD8 T cells in Susac syndrome (dated by TCRdb to the late 2010s). Libraries came from the immunoSEQ multiplex PCR assay. RNA was extracted with the RNeasy kit and roughly 0.45 to 1 ug was reverse transcribed using random hexamers. Starting from the raw public reads, TCRdb applied fastp trimming at Q25, assembled clones with MiXCR and retained in-frame beta chains. Entries are consolidated by CDR3 protein sequence, retaining the most common genes and DNA. The sample yields some 180,000 distinct CDR3 sequences; about 95% were counted once. Around 0.11% of the sample rests with the top ten. Sequencing input: CD4+ T cells from PBMCs. These receptors originate from a human donor in good health.

For the CDR3, the DNA is TGTGCCAGCTCACCACCGGACTCCCCCGATGAGCAGTTCTTC. It encodes CASSPPDSPDEQFF. J is TRBJ2-1 and V is TRBV18, with a weak D call TRBD2 (5 bases). The germline CDR1 and CDR2 sequences are KGHSH and LQKENI. This CDR3 contains 14 residues. V shed 0 bases and J shed 8 bases, with 11 bases lying between them.

V gene TRBV9 combines with J gene TRBJ2-7; 9 bases line up with TRBD1. Germline V lookup: CDR1 SGDLS, CDR2 YYNGEE. J gave up 6 bases and V 4 bases, and 8 bases lay outside the gene matches. The CDR3 contains 14 residues. In DNA form, the CDR3 reads TGTGCCAGCAGCCCCGACAGGGGGGGTATCGAGCAGTACTTC. It specifies CASSPDRGGIEQYF.

The chain carries TRBV28 and TRBJ2-7; D remains ambiguous. CDR3 size: 15 residues. Trimming cost V 4 bases and J 0 bases, with 13 bases left between them. Germline values: CDR1 MDHEN, CDR2 SYDVKM. The CDR3 loop is CASSSLGLSSYEQYF. CDR3 bases: TGTGCCAGCAGTTCCCTCGGCCTTAGCTCCTACGAGCAGTACTTC.

The V call is TRBV29-1, the J call TRBJ2-1; D possibly uses TRBD1 or TRBD2 (5 bases each). CDR3 length equals 13 residues. V gave up 2 bases and J gave up 6 bases, with 11 bases separating them. The germline gives CDR1 SQVTM, CDR2 ANQGSEA. The CDR3 DNA reads as TGCAGCGTTGAAACTAGGGGTACCAATGAGCAGTTCTTC. It translates to CSVETRGTNEQFF.

The chain has TRBV29-1 and TRBJ2-1; either TRBD1 or TRBD2 may fit D (5 bases each). V lost 6 bases, J lost 4 bases, and 13 bases lay in between. The germline CDR1 and CDR2 sequences are SQVTM and ANQGSEA. The CDR3 extends over 13 amino acids. The CDR3 DNA is TGCAGCGTGACTAAGCGGACATACAATGAGCAGTTCTTC. Its translation: CSVTKRTYNEQFF.

In this sample, this clonotype turned up a few times. The chain joins TRBV5-4 to TRBJ2-7, with unresolved D. V was clipped by 0 bases and J by 6 bases, with 7 bases between them. Looked up from germline, CDR1 is SGHNT and CDR2 is YYREEE (reference sequence). The CDR3 spans 12 residues. The CDR3 nucleotides are TGTGCCAGCAGCTTGGGTCGGGCCGAGCAGTACTTC. It is translated as CASSLGRAEQYF. Based on the CDR3 plus reference TRBV5-4 and TRBJ2-7, the full variable domain is ETGVTQSPTHLIKTRGQQVTLRCSSQSGHNTVSWYQQALGQGPQFIFQYYREEENGRGNFPPRFSGLQFPNYSSELNVNALELDDSALYLCASSLGRAEQYFGPGTRLTVT.

The V and J genes are TRBV9 and TRBJ2-1; D is possibly TRBD2 (5 bases). Deletions cut 0 bases from V and 2 bases from J, with 9 bases between. The CDR3 runs to 15 residues. Germline CDR1 and CDR2: SGDLS and YYNGEE. CDR3 residues: CASSVASGTYNEQFF. The CDR3 DNA sequence: TGTGCCAGCAGCGTAGCTTCGGGGACCTACAATGAGCAGTTCTTC.

This chain joins TRBV5-4 and TRBJ2-3; a possible D gene is TRBD2 (6 bases). From germline, CDR1 is SGHNT and CDR2 YYREEE (reference sequence). The CDR3 contains 14 residues. Trimming took 1 base from V and 2 from J, leaving 8 bases between them. The CDR3 nucleotides are TGTGCCAGCAGCTTGAGGACTAACACAGATACGCAGTATTTT. It encodes CASSLRTNTDTQYF. Filled out from reference TRBV5-4 and TRBJ2-3, the complete variable domain reads ETGVTQSPTHLIKTRGQQVTLRCSSQSGHNTVSWYQQALGQGPQFIFQYYREEENGRGNFPPRFSGLQFPNYSSELNVNALELDDSALYLCASSLRTNTDTQYFGPGTRLTVL.

V is TRBV7-2 and J is TRBJ1-1; D ambiguous. The CDR3 is made up of 12 amino acids. Per the germline V gene, CDR1 is SGHTA and CDR2 is FQGNSA. Trimming took 2 bases from V and 3 from J, leaving 4 bases between them. The CDR3 is CASSLSYTEAFF. Here the CDR3 DNA reads TGTGCCAGCAGCTTATCGTACACTGAAGCTTTCTTT.

The DNA for the CDR3 is TGTGCCAGCCGCCTAGCGATGGGGTATACGCAGTATTTT. Translated: CASRLAMGYTQYF. J is TRBJ2-3 and V is TRBV27; maybe TRBD2 (6 bases). Trimming took off 8 bases at V and 7 bases at J, with 16 bases between the two ends. The germline gives CDR1 MNHEY, CDR2 SMNVEV (reference sequence). The CDR3 has 13 amino acids.

This clonotype was picked up one time. The DNA for the CDR3 is TGTGCCAGCAGCTTGCCCGGGGCCCACGAGCAGTACTTC. Protein: CASSLPGAHEQYF. The chain has TRBV5-4 and TRBJ2-7, with D tentatively TRBD1 or TRBD2 (5 bases each). CDR1 is SGHNT, CDR2 YYREEE, per germline (reference sequence). Deletions cut 1 base from V and 5 bases from J, with 10 bases between. The length of the CDR3 is 13 residues.

This chain uses TRBV3-1 with TRBJ2-5; TRBD2 is a possible D gene (6 bases). Germline assignment: CDR1 LGHDT and CDR2 YNNKEL (reference sequence). This CDR3 spans 15 amino acids. Trimming pared 4 bases from V and 1 base from J, leaving 13 bases between. The CDR3 loop is CASSRSAGSQETQYF. CDR3 DNA sequence: TGTGCCAGCAGCCGTTCGGCGGGGAGCCAAGAGACCCAGTACTTC.

The count of this clonotype is one. The rearrangement links TRBV7-2 to TRBJ2-1; the match to TRBD1 covers 8 bases. CDR1 and CDR2 (germline): SGHTA, FQGNSA. The V segment lost 2 bases and the J segment 7 bases; nucleotides outside the gene matches: 4. The CDR3 sequence is 14 residues long. The CDR3 region has the DNA TGTGCCAGCAGCTTACGGACAGGGTTAAATGAGCAGTTCTTC. It translates to CASSLRTGLNEQFF. Complete variable domain (other parts from reference TRBV7-2 and TRBJ2-1): GAGVSQSPSNKVTEKGKDVELRCDPISGHTALYWYRQSLGQGLEFLIYFQGNSAPDKSGLPSDRFSAERTGGSVSTLTIQRTQQEDSAVYLCASSLRTGLNEQFFGPGTRLTVL.

The V and J genes are TRBV20-1 and TRBJ2-1; no reliable D call. Germline V gene lookup returns CDR1 DFQATT and CDR2 SNEGSKA (reference sequence). Trimming took 4 bases from V and 3 from J, leaving 13 bases between them. The CDR3 consists of 14 residues. For the CDR3, the DNA is TGCAGTGCTATCCTTCCAGCCCGCTACAATGAGCAGTTCTTC. This encodes CSAILPARYNEQFF.

The rearrangement joins TRBV5-1 to TRBJ1-2; 7 bases match TRBD1. The germline V gene has CDR1 SGHRS and CDR2 YFSETQ. Trimming took 4 bases from V and 5 from J; bases not matched to a gene: 8. The CDR3 has 14 residues. The CDR3 here is CASSPLEGAYGYTF. In nucleotides, the CDR3 is TGCGCCAGCAGCCCGCTGGAGGGGGCGTATGGCTACACCTTC. Full variable domain (outside the CDR3, taken from reference TRBV5-1 and TRBJ1-2): KAGVTQTPRYLIKTRGQQVTLSCSPISGHRSVSWYQQTPGQGLQFLFEYFSETQRNKGNFPGRFSGRQFSNSRSEMNVSTLELGDSALYLCASSPLEGAYGYTFGSGTRLTVV.

The J gene is TRBJ2-7, the V gene TRBV20-1; 7 bases are a match to TRBD2. From germline, CDR1 is DFQATT and CDR2 SNEGSKA (reference sequence). The CDR3 spans 16 residues. V shed 1 base and J 3 bases; nucleotides not matched to a gene: 12. This chain's CDR3 is CSARAAGRGSGYEQYF. CDR3 nucleotides: TGCAGTGCTAGAGCCGCGGGGCGCGGGAGTGGCTACGAGCAGTACTTC.

The chain couples TRBV29-1 to TRBJ2-7; D gene unclear. Trimming took off 1 base at V and 4 bases at J, with 17 bases between the two ends. This CDR3 has 15 residues. The V gene's germline CDR1 is SQVTM and CDR2 ANQGSEA. The CDR3 nucleotides are TGCAGCGTTGAAGGGACGAGGCAGGTTTCGTACGAGCAGTACTTC. Its protein is CSVEGTRQVSYEQYF.

The chain combines TRBV7-2 with TRBJ2-1; 8 positions agree with TRBD1. The germline V gene has CDR1 SGHTA and CDR2 FQGNSA. Trimming cost V 5 bases and J 6 bases; bases outside gene matches: 6. There are 14 residues in the CDR3. The CDR3 region has the DNA TGTGCCAGCAGCCCGGGCAGGGGGCTCAATGAGCAGTTCTTC. This translates into CASSPGRGLNEQFF.

This sequence joins TRBV4-1 and TRBJ2-7; D uncertain. Germline values: CDR1 MGHRA, CDR2 YSYEKL. This CDR3 spans 15 amino acids. V lost 0 bases and J lost 3, with 12 bases in between. CDR3 amino acids: CASSQDWPQIYEQYF. The CDR3 region has the DNA TGCGCCAGCAGCCAAGATTGGCCACAAATCTACGAGCAGTACTTC.

The J gene is TRBJ2-1, the V gene TRBV29-1; D is perhaps TRBD1 or TRBD2 (7 bases each). The CDR3 has 15 amino acids. The ends were cut back, 6 bases at V and 3 bases at J, with 18 bases in the middle. CDR1 and CDR2 (germline): SQVTM, ANQGSEA. The CDR3 loop reads CSVRGLAEIYNEQFF. In DNA, the CDR3 is TGCAGCGTGAGGGGGCTAGCGGAGATCTACAATGAGCAGTTCTTC.

The chain employs TRBV30 and TRBJ1-1; weak D call: TRBD1 (6 bases). The germline V gene has CDR1 GTSNPN and CDR2 SVGIG (reference sequence). This CDR3 is built from 13 residues. The V gene lost 3 bases and the J gene lost 5 bases, with 13 bases spanning the gap. Here the CDR3 reads CAWSRDTGTEAFF. The CDR3 region has the DNA TGTGCCTGGAGCCGGGACACCGGGACTGAAGCTTTCTTT.

The rearrangement joins TRBV7-3 to TRBJ2-7; D is perhaps TRBD1 or TRBD2 (5 bases each). Trimming pared 5 bases from V and 6 bases from J, leaving 17 bases between. CDR1 SGHTA and CDR2 FQGTGA come from the germline V gene. The CDR3 totals 14 residues. The chain's CDR3 is CASSAQGGSPEQYF. The DNA for the CDR3 is TGTGCCAGCAGCGCCCAGGGCGGGTCGCCCGAGCAGTACTTC.

J is TRBJ2-7 and V is TRBV6-5; D may match TRBD1 or TRBD2 (5 bases each). The V end was cut by 2 bases, the J end by 11 bases, with 16 bases between. The germline V gene encodes CDR1 MNHEY and CDR2 SVGAGI. CDR3 length: 13 residues. The CDR3: CASSYDHGTGKYF. The CDR3 coding sequence is TGTGCCAGCAGTTACGACCATGGGACGGGAAAGTACTTC.

The chain combines TRBV29-1 with TRBJ2-3, with 7 bases matching TRBD2. Germline V gives CDR1 SQVTM, CDR2 ANQGSEA. The trim removed 7 bases at V and 4 bases at J, leaving 8 bases unmatched. CDR3 length equals 13 residues. CDR3 sequence: CSANGLVPDTQYF. The CDR3 DNA is TGCAGCGCCAACGGACTAGTGCCAGATACGCAGTATTTT.

The rearrangement uses TRBV30 and TRBJ1-5; unclear D gene. Trimming pared 2 bases from V and 0 bases from J, leaving 5 bases between. CDR1 GTSNPN and CDR2 SVGIG come from the germline V gene (reference sequence). The CDR3 sequence is 13 residues long. CDR3 DNA: TGTGCCTGGAGTTCCACTAGCAATCAGCCCCAGCATTTT. This encodes CAWSSTSNQPQHF.

V gene TRBV18 combines with J gene TRBJ2-1, with D uncertain. The CDR3 sequence is 12 residues long. CDR1 is KGHSH and CDR2 is LQKENI in the germline V gene. Trimming took off 4 bases at V and 9 bases at J, with 10 bases between the two ends. CDR3 bases: TGTGCCAGCTCACGTCGCGACGGTGAGCAGTTCTTC. This codes for CASSRRDGEQFF.

The genes are TRBV6-5 and TRBJ2-1; D remains ambiguous. CDR3 size: 12 residues. V was cut by 7 bases and J by 6 bases, with 10 bases left in between. Germline CDR1 reads MNHEY; CDR2 reads SVGAGI. CDR3 sequence (DNA): TGTGCCAGCATGGCGGTTCCCAATGAGCAGTTCTTC. Translating gives CASMAVPNEQFF.

The chain is built from TRBV20-1 and TRBJ2-5, with D uncertain. Germline V gene data show CDR1 as DFQATT and CDR2 as SNEGSKA (reference sequence). Trimming shortened V by 6 bases and J by 0 bases, and 11 bases separated the two germline ends. There are 13 residues in the CDR3. CDR3: CSALNTNQETQYF. CDR3 nucleotides: TGCAGTGCGCTGAACACTAACCAAGAGACCCAGTACTTC.